This entry lists 4 T cell receptor beta chains sequenced from one sample in a study of blood T cell repertoires in COVID-19. Sequencing used immunoSEQ multiplex PCR; TCRdb keeps in-frame clones, though not all of them. The sample lists approximately 210,000 clones; about 85% were seen once. Sequencing was done on a sample of peripheral blood. The source is a man aged 60 to 69 with COVID-19, enrolled during active disease.

The rearrangement uses TRBV4-1 and TRBJ1-1, with D unclear. CDR1 MGHRA and CDR2 YSYEKL come from the germline V gene. There are 14 residues in the CDR3. V shed 0 bases and J shed 5 bases, with 10 bases lying between them. CDR3 bases: TGCGCCAGCAGCCAAGATTCCCGGGGTACTGAAGCTTTCTTT. It is translated as CASSQDSRGTEAFF.

The chain's CDR3 is CASSLADRVSPLHF. The CDR3 DNA follows: TGTGCCAGCAGCTTAGCGGACAGGGTCTCACCCCTCCACTTT. This sequence joins TRBV7-9 and TRBJ1-6, with 8 positions matching TRBD1. Germline V CDR1 and CDR2: SEHNR, FQNEAQ (reference sequence). CDR3 length: 14 amino acids. V lost 0 bases, J lost 10 bases, and 2 bases stayed unmatched. Using reference TRBV7-9 and TRBJ1-6 for the parts outside the CDR3, the full variable domain is DTGVSQNPRHKITKRGQNVTFRCDPISEHNRLYWYRQTLGQGPEFLTYFQNEAQLEKSRLLSDRFSAERPKGSFSTLEIQRTEQGDSAMYLCASSLADRVSPLHFGNGTRLTVT.

The chain has TRBV28 and TRBJ1-5, with a tentative D call TRBD1 (6 bases). The CDR3 extends over 15 amino acids. V lost 4 bases, J lost 4 bases, and 14 bases lay in between. Per the germline V gene, CDR1 is MDHEN and CDR2 is SYDVKM. The CDR3 sequence: CASSSPGQPNQPQHF. CDR3 nucleotides: TGTGCCAGCAGTTCTCCGGGACAACCTAATCAGCCCCAGCATTTT.

The rearrangement links TRBV3-1 (or the pseudogene TRBV3-2) to TRBJ1-1; D uncertain. Trimming pared 0 bases from V and 1 base from J, leaving 6 bases between. CDR1 is LGHDT, CDR2 YNNKEL, per germline (reference sequence). The CDR3 loop spans 14 amino acids. CDR3 amino acids: CASSQDPGNTEAFF. In DNA, the CDR3 is TGTGCCAGCAGCCAAGATCCCGGGAACACTGAAGCTTTCTTT.